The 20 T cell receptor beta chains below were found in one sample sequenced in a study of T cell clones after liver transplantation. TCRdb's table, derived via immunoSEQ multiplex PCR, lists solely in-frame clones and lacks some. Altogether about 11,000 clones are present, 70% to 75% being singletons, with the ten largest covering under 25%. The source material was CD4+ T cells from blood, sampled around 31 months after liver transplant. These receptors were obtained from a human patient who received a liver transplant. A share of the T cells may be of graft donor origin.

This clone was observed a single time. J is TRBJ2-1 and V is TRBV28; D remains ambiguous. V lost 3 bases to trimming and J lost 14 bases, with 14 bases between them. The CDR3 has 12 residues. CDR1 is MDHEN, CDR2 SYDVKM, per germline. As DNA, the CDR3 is TGTGCCAGCAGTTTGGGTAGTTGGGCTGAGTTCTTC. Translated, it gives CASSLGSWAEFF.

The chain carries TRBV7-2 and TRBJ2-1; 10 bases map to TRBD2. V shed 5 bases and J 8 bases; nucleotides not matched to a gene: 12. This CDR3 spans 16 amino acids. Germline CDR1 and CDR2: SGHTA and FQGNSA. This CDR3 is CASSPRQREGVYEQFF. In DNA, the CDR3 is TGTGCCAGCAGCCCCAGACAGCGGGAGGGGGTCTATGAGCAGTTCTTC.

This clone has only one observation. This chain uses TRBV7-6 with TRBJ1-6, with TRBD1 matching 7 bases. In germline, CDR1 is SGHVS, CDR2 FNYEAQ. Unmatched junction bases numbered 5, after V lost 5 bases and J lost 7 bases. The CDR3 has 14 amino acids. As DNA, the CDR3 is TGTGCCAGCAGCCCTGCAGGGGGGAATTCACCCCTCCACTTT. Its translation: CASSPAGGNSPLHF.

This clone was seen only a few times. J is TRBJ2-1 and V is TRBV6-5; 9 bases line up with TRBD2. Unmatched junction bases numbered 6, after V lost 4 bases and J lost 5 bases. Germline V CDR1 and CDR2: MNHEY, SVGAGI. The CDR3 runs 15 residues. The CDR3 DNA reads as TGTGCCAGCAGTTCCTTAGCGGGGGCCAACAATGAGCAGTTCTTC. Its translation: CASSSLAGANNEQFF.

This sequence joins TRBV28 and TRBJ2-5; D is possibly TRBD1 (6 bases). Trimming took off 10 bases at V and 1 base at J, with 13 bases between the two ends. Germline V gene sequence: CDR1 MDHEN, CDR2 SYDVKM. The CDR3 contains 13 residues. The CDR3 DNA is TGTGCCACCACTGAACAGGGCCAAGAGACCCAGTACTTC. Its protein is CATTEQGQETQYF.

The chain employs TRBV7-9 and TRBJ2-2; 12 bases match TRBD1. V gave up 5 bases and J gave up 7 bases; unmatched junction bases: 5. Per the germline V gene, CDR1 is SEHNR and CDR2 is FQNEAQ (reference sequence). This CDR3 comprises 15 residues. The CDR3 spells CASSPGTGGHGELFF. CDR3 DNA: TGTGCCAGCAGCCCTGGGACAGGGGGCCACGGGGAGCTGTTTTTT. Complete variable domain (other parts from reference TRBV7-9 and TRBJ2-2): DTGVSQNPRHKITKRGQNVTFRCDPISEHNRLYWYRQTLGQGPEFLTYFQNEAQLEKSRLLSDRFSAERPKGSFSTLEIQRTEQGDSAMYLCASSPGTGGHGELFFGEGSRLTVL.

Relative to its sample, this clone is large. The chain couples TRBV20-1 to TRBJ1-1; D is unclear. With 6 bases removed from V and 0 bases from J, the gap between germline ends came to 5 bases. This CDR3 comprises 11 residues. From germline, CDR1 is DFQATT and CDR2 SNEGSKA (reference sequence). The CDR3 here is CSARLNTEAFF. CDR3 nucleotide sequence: TGCAGTGCGAGGTTGAACACTGAAGCTTTCTTT.

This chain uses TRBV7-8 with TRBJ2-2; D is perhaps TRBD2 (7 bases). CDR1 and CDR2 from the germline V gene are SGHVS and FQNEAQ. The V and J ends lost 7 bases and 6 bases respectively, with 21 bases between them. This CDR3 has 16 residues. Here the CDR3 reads CASTQGGAPFSGELFF. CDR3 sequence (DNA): TGTGCCAGCACCCAAGGGGGGGCTCCTTTCTCCGGGGAGCTGTTTTTT.

CDR3 nucleotide sequence: TGTGCCAGCAGGCTAGCGGGGGAACCCGTCAGTGAGCAGTTCTTC. It codes for CASRLAGEPVSEQFF. The chain links TRBV7-2 to TRBJ2-1, with TRBD2 identical over 10 bases. Trimming took 6 bases from V and 9 from J; bases not matched to a gene: 11. Germline CDR1 is SGHTA and CDR2 is FQGNSA. This CDR3 has 15 amino acids.

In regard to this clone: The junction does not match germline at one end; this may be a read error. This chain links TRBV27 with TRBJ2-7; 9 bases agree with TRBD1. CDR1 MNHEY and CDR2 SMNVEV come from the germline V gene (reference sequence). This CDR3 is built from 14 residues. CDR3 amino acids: CAGSLLGQGREQYF. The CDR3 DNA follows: TGTGCCGGCAGTTTACTGGGACAGGGACGCGAGCAGTACTTC.

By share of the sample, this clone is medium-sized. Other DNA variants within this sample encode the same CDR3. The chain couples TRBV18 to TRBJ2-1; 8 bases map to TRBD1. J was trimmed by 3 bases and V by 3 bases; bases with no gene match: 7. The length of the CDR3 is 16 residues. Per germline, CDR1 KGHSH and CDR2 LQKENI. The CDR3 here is CASSPSGTGGYNEQFF. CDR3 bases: TGTGCCAGCTCACCTTCCGGGACAGGTGGCTACAATGAGCAGTTCTTC.

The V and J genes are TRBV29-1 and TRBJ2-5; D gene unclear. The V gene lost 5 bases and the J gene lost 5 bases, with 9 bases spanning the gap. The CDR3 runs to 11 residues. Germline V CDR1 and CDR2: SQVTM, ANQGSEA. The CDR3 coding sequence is TGCAGCGTTCGGGTCTTGGAGACCCAGTACTTC. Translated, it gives CSVRVLETQYF.

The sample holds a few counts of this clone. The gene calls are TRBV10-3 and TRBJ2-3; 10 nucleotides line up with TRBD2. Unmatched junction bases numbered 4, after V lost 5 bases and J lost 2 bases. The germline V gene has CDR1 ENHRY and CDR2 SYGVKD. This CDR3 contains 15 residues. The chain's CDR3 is CAISQTSGLTDTQYF. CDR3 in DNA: TGTGCCATCAGTCAGACTAGCGGGCTCACAGATACGCAGTATTTT.

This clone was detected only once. Here the CDR3 reads CASSSPGLALFSASYEQYV. In DNA, the CDR3 is TGTGCCAGCAGTTCGCCGGGACTAGCTCTTTTCTCGGCCTCCTACGAGCAGTACGTC. The gene calls are TRBV27 and TRBJ2-7; 9 nucleotides line up with TRBD2. This CDR3 region has 19 residues. Germline loops: CDR1 MNHEY, CDR2 SMNVEV (reference sequence). V shed 4 bases, J shed 0 bases, and the junction held 16 bases outside the gene matches.

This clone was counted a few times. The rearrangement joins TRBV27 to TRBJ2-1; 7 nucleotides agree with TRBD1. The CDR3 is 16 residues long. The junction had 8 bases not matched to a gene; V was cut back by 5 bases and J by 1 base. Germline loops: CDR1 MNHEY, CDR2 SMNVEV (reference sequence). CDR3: CASSPLPGGSYNEQFF. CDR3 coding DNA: TGTGCCAGCAGTCCGTTGCCAGGGGGTTCCTACAATGAGCAGTTCTTC.

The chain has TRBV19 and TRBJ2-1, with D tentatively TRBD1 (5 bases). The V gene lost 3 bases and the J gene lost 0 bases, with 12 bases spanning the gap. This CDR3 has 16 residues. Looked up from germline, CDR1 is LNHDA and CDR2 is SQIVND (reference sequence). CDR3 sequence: CASSIGAGSSYNEQFF. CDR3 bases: TGTGCCAGTAGTATTGGGGCAGGTAGCTCCTACAATGAGCAGTTCTTC.

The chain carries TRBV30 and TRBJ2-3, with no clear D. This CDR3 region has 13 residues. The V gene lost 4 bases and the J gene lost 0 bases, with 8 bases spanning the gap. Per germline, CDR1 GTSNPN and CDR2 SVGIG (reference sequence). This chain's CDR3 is CAWTTFSTDTQYF. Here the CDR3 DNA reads TGTGCCTGGACCACGTTTAGCACAGATACGCAGTATTTT.

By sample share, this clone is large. This CDR3 reads CSVEVSETGGHGAFF. Written as DNA, the CDR3 is TGCAGCGTTGAAGTTTCGGAGACAGGGGGACATGGTGCTTTCTTT. This chain joins TRBV29-1 and TRBJ1-1, with TRBD1 matching over 9 bases. Germline V CDR1 and CDR2: SQVTM, ANQGSEA. V shed 1 base and J 11 bases; nucleotides not matched to a gene: 14. This CDR3 region has 15 residues.

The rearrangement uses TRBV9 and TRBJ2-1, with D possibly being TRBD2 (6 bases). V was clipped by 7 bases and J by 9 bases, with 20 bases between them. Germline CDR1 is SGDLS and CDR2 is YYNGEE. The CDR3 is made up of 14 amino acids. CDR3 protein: CASGGLPTTIEQFF. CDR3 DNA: TGTGCCAGCGGAGGACTACCAACTACAATTGAGCAGTTCTTC.

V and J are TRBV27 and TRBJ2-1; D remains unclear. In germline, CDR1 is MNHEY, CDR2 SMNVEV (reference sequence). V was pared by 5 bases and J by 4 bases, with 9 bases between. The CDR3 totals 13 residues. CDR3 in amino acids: CASSIRPYNEQFF. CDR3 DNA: TGTGCCAGCAGTATCCGGCCTTACAATGAGCAGTTCTTC.